This T cell receptor beta chain was identified in a study of cytomegalovirus exposure and HLA in healthy donors. A multiplex PCR was run with 60 Vbeta primers and 13 Jbeta primers. Libraries were prepared by immunoSEQ multiplex PCR; TCRdb keeps only in-frame clonotypes and omits some of them. Here the sample spans approximately 150,000 clones, around 81% being singletons. Concerning this clone: Its antigen is still unknown.

General observations from the study: Being productive about 90% or about 30% of the time was typical of most TCR beta V segments in an earlier analysis. Immune exposure data for these donors was limited to CMV serostatus.

This CDR3 comprises 13 residues. With 3 bases removed from V and 2 bases from J, the gap between germline ends came to 7 bases. The germline CDR1 and CDR2 sequences are MDHEN and SYDVKM. This TCR came from a woman between 18 and 30 years old in good health and CMV-seropositive. The rearrangement uses TRBV28 and TRBJ1-2; D is perhaps TRBD1 (5 bases). Input material: PBMCs. CDR3 sequence (DNA): TGTGCCAGCAGTTTGGGGCAGAACTATGGCTACACCTTC. Its translation is CASSLGQNYGYTF.